This TCR beta chain came from a study of blood T cells in healthy people across ages. In this sample, this clonotype turned up a few times. Antigen: not known. Each individual donor underwent a draw of ten milliliters of peripheral blood. PBMCs were isolated at a quantity of at least 7 million per sample. Every sample gave at least 6 micrograms of total RNA when it was extracted. The study, taken as a whole, reports: Higher diversity, along with more naive CD4+ cells, distinguished long-lived donors from aged donors.

This CDR3 region has 10 residues. The ends were cut back, 4 bases at V and 11 bases at J, with 5 bases in the middle. Per germline, CDR1 ENHRY and CDR2 SYGVKD. For the second PCR, which ran for about 7 to 11 cycles, a sample-barcoded 5' primer and a J-beta primer mix were used. Each CDR3 protein gets one entry after TCRdb re-called the 5' RACE reads with MiXCR. The table lists fewer than 900,000 distinct CDR3 sequences, approximately 39% of them singletons. Sequencing was carried out using blood. The source is a woman in her fifties or sixties in good health. The chain links TRBV10-3 to TRBJ2-2; no reliable D call. In nucleotides, the CDR3 is TGTGCCATCAGTGGTCCTGAGCTGTTTTTT. Protein sequence: CAISGPELFF.